This TCR beta chain was identified during a study of blood T cells in healthy people across ages. A sample-barcoded 5' primer and a J-beta primer mix were used in a second PCR of about 6 to 12 cycles. TCRdb reanalysed the 5' RACE reads using MiXCR and keeps one entry per CDR3 protein. Among about 940,000 distinct CDR3 sequences listed, approximately 49% were seen once. On this clonotype: Its target is not known.

General study points: Calculation of diversity from one million T cells yielded estimates considered to be underestimates. Greater diversity and more naive CD4+ cells were seen in long-lived donors than in aged donors. Naive T cell percentage strongly correlated with TCR beta diversity.

Trimming pared 0 bases from V and 2 bases from J, leaving 13 bases between. Germline V gene lookup returns CDR1 DFQATT and CDR2 SNEGSKA (reference sequence). The CDR3 totals 15 residues. This TCR derives from a young man in good health. V gene TRBV20-1 combines with J gene TRBJ1-2; D possibly corresponds to TRBD1 (5 bases). Sequences were obtained from blood. This chain's CDR3 is CSARDPRGANYGYTF. In DNA, the CDR3 is TGCAGTGCTAGAGACCCTAGAGGGGCGAACTATGGCTACACCTTC.